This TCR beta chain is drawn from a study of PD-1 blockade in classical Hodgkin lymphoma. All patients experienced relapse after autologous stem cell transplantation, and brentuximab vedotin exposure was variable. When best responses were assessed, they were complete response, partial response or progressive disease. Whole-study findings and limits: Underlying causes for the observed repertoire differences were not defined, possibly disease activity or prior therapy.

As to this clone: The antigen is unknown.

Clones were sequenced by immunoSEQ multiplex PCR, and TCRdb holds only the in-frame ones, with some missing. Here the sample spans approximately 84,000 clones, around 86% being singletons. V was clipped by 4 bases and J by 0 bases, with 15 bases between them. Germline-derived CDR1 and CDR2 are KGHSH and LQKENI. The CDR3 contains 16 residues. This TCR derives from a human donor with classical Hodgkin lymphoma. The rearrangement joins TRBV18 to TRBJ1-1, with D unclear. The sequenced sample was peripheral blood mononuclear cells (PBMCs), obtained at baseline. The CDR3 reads CASSLGPPGVNTEAFF. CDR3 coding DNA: TGTGCCAGCTCACTCGGACCCCCCGGGGTGAACACTGAAGCTTTCTTT.